Listed here are 9 T cell receptor beta chains from one sample, sequenced in a study of post-analysis software for immune sequencing data. Study-wide results and limits: Patients had higher frequencies than controls of roughly 5 TRBV segments, including TRBV5-6, TRBV5-1 and TRBV20-1.

Prepared libraries of TCR beta cDNA carried unique molecular identifiers. TCRdb reanalysed the PCR reads using MiXCR and keeps one entry per CDR3 protein. The table lists a few hundred thousand distinct CDR3 sequences, 35% to 40% of them singletons. Their cognate antigens are unknown. The sequencing sample was made of blood. Receptor source: a girl between 5 and 17 years old with multiple sclerosis.

Turning to this clonotype: A read error may be the cause here, since a much bigger clone is one base away. The chain carries TRBV12-3 or TRBV12-4 and TRBJ2-1; D may match TRBD1 or TRBD2 (5 bases each). The CDR3 loop spans 13 amino acids. With 7 bases removed from V and 7 bases from J, the gap between germline ends came to 14 bases. DNA of the CDR3: TGTGCCAGCAACCCCGGGGCCCGGAATGAGCAGTTCTTC. Residues: CASNPGARNEQFF.

This clonotype occurred many times. The chain uses TRBV12-3 or TRBV12-4 and TRBJ2-5; 10 nucleotides agree with TRBD2. The V gene end was trimmed by 5 bases and the J gene end by 2 bases; junction bases not matched to a gene: 8. The CDR3 runs 16 residues. The CDR3 loop is CASSPPTSGVQETQYF. In nucleotides, the CDR3 is TGTGCCAGCAGTCCCCCAACTAGCGGGGTGCAAGAGACCCAGTACTTC.

This clonotype was counted at least ten times. The chain couples TRBV6-2 or TRBV6-3 to TRBJ1-5, with D perhaps TRBD1 (6 bases). V was clipped by 0 bases and J by 0 bases, with 9 bases between them. This CDR3 comprises 16 residues. Germline V gene data show CDR1 as MNHEY and CDR2 as SVGEGT. The CDR3 is CASSYSGGTSNQPQHF. The DNA for the CDR3 is TGTGCCAGCAGTTACTCGGGGGGCACTAGCAATCAGCCCCAGCATTTT.

In this sample, this clonotype turned up many times. The V gene is TRBV29-1, the J gene TRBJ2-2, with TRBD2 as a possible D gene (6 bases). Looked up from germline, CDR1 is SQVTM and CDR2 is ANQGSEA. Deletions cut 3 bases from V and 1 base from J, with 9 bases between. This CDR3 comprises 14 residues. CDR3 sequence: CSVDGGLNTGELFF. CDR3 DNA sequence: TGCAGCGTTGATGGGGGGTTGAACACCGGGGAGCTGTTTTTT.

This clonotype was picked up many times. V gene TRBV5-1 combines with J gene TRBJ2-3, with D possibly called TRBD1 or TRBD2 (6 bases each). The CDR3 length is 14 residues. The germline V and J ends were trimmed by 7 bases and 6 bases, with 18 bases remaining between them. Germline-derived CDR1 and CDR2 are SGHRS and YFSETQ. The CDR3 coding sequence is TGCGCCAGCGCGGTCAGGGGACTGGCGGATACGCAGTATTTT. Translation gives CASAVRGLADTQYF.

This clonotype was recorded once. The chain has TRBV20-1 and TRBJ1-5; 9 nucleotides align to TRBD1. The junction had 2 bases not matched to a gene; V was cut back by 5 bases and J by 6 bases. The CDR3 runs to 12 residues. CDR1 and CDR2 (germline): DFQATT, SNEGSKA (reference sequence). The CDR3 loop is CSAETGGQPQHF. The CDR3 DNA reads TGCAGTGCTGAGACAGGGGGTCAGCCCCAGCATTTT.

This clonotype was counted many times. The genes are TRBV20-1 and TRBJ2-1; a weak D match, TRBD2 (5 bases). V dropped 5 bases and J dropped 9 bases, with 11 bases sitting between them. Germline CDR1 is DFQATT and CDR2 is SNEGSKA (reference sequence). The CDR3 loop spans 11 amino acids. The CDR3 DNA reads TGCAGTGCTCGGACTTTCCTTGAGCAGTTCTTC. Its protein product is CSARTFLEQFF.

There are many counts of this clonotype. This chain links TRBV29-1 with TRBJ2-3, with D perhaps TRBD1 or TRBD2 (5 bases each). The CDR3 is 12 residues long. The germline CDR1 and CDR2 sequences are SQVTM and ANQGSEA. V was trimmed by 6 bases and J by 6 bases, leaving 13 bases between them. CDR3 loop: CSVGARSDTQYF. In nucleotides, the CDR3 is TGCAGCGTCGGGGCCCGGAGTGATACGCAGTATTTT.

The rearrangement uses TRBV30 and TRBJ2-1; D is ambiguous. The length of the CDR3 is 11 residues. Per the germline V gene, CDR1 is GTSNPN and CDR2 is SVGIG (reference sequence). V was trimmed by 5 bases and J by 5 bases, leaving 7 bases between them. The CDR3 loop reads CAWGLHNEQFF. CDR3 nucleotide sequence: TGTGCCTGGGGCCTCCACAATGAGCAGTTCTTC. The variable domain in full, completed from reference TRBV30 and TRBJ2-1, reads SQTIHQWPATLVQPVGSPLSLECTVEGTSNPNLYWYRQAAGRGLQLLFYSVGIGQISSEVPQNLSASRPQDRQFILSSKKLLLSDSGFYLCAWGLHNEQFFGPGTRLTVL.